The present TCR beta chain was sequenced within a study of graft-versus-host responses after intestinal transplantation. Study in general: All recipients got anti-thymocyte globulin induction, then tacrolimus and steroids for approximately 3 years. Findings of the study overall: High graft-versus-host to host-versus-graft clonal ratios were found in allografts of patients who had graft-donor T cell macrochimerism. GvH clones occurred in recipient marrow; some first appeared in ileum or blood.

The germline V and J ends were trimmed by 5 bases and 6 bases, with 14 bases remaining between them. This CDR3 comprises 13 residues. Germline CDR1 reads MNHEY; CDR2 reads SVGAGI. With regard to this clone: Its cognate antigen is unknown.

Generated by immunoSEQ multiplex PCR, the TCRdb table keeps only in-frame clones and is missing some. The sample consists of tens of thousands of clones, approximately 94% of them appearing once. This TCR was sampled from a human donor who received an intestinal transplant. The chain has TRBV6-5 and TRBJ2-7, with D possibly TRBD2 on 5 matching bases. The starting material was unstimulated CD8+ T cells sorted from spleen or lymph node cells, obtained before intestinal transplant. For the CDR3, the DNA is TGTGCCAGCAGTGAGGGATTTCAGGTCGAGCAGTACTTC. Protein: CASSEGFQVEQYF.